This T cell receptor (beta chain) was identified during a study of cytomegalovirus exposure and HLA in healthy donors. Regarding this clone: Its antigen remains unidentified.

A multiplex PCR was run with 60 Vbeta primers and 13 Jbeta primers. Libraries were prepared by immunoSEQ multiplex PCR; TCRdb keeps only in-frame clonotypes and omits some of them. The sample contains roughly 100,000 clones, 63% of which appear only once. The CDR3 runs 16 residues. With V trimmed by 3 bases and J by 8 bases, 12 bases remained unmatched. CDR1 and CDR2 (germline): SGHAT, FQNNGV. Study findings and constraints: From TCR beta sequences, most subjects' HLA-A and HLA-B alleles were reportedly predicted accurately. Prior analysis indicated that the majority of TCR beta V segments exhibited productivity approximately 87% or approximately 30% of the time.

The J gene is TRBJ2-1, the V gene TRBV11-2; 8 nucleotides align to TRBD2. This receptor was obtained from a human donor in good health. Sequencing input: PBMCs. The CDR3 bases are TGTGCCAGCAGCTTCAGCGGTCGGGAGGGTCGGGATGAGCAGTTCTTC. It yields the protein CASSFSGREGRDEQFF.